Each of the 26 T cell receptor beta chains below was sequenced from the same sample in a study of shared clonotypes between healthy human individuals. As defined, naive CD8 cells were CD45RO-negative and positively selected for CCR7, with terminally differentiated effector memory CD45RA+ cells excluded. Only in-frame clones appear in the TCRdb table, and some are missing; sequencing was by immunoSEQ multiplex PCR. Of some 800,000 clones in the sample, roughly 92% were seen once. Material: naive CD8+ T cells sorted from blood. Every receptor here comes from a man under 40 in good health.

The rearrangement uses TRBV9 and TRBJ2-5; possibly TRBD1 for D (6 bases). CDR1 SGDLS and CDR2 YYNGEE come from the germline V gene. This CDR3 is 15 amino acids long. V shed 0 bases and J shed 1 base, with 10 bases lying between them. DNA for the CDR3: TGTGCCAGCAGCGTAGCGGGACAAATCCAAGAGACCCAGTACTTC. This translates into CASSVAGQIQETQYF.

Written as DNA, the CDR3 is TGTGCTCAAACTGGGGGGAAGAGAGAGCAGTTCTTC. Residues: CAQTGGKREQFF. This chain uses TRBV30 with TRBJ2-1; a weak D match, TRBD2 (6 bases). Germline CDR1 GTSNPN, CDR2 SVGIG (reference sequence). This CDR3 is built from 12 residues.

This chain's CDR3 is CASSRGQGDVNEQFF. CDR3 nucleotide sequence: TGTGCCAGCAGCCGAGGACAGGGAGACGTCAATGAGCAGTTCTTC. The chain employs TRBV7-8 and TRBJ2-1; 8 bases line up with TRBD1. Trimming at V came to 5 bases and at J to 6 bases, leaving 9 bases not matched to a gene. The CDR3 has 15 residues. Germline loops: CDR1 SGHVS, CDR2 FQNEAQ.

The chain has TRBV19 and TRBJ1-5, with 7 bases identical to TRBD1. The germline V gene encodes CDR1 LNHDA and CDR2 SQIVND (reference sequence). The J segment lost 1 base and the V segment lost 7 bases, leaving 7 bases of the junction unmatched. CDR3 length: 15 residues. CDR3 coding DNA: TGTGCCAGTAAAGACCGGGACAGCAGCAATCAGCCCCAGCATTTT. As protein: CASKDRDSSNQPQHF.

V and J are TRBV14 and TRBJ2-7, with 10 positions matching TRBD2. V lost 1 base and J lost 2; bases outside the gene matches: 5. The CDR3 covers 16 residues. Germline V gene data show CDR1 as SGHDN and CDR2 as FVKESK. CDR3 bases: TGTGCCAGCAGCCAAGGAGCTAGCGGGAGTCCCTACGAGCAGTACTTC. As protein: CASSQGASGSPYEQYF.

The chain employs TRBV11-3 and TRBJ2-2, with 10 bases that match TRBD1. Per the germline V gene, CDR1 is SGHNT and CDR2 is YENEEA. The CDR3 length is 15 residues. Germline trimming cut 5 bases from V and 8 bases from J; bases unmatched to any gene: 8. DNA of the CDR3: TGTGCCAGCAGCCCCCGGGACAGGGGTATTGGGGAGCTGTTTTTT. Translated: CASSPRDRGIGELFF. The whole variable domain, remainder taken from reference TRBV11-3 and TRBJ2-2, is EAGVVQSPRYKIIEKKQPVAFWCNPISGHNTLYWYLQNLGQGPELLIRYENEEAVDDSQLPKDRFSAERLKGVDSTLKIQPAELGDSAVYLCASSPRDRGIGELFFGEGSRLTVL.

The V call is TRBV7-9, the J call TRBJ2-7; the D gene is possibly TRBD2 (6 bases). The V gene lost 4 bases and the J gene lost 2 bases, with 15 bases spanning the gap. The CDR3 contains 15 residues. The germline gives CDR1 SEHNR, CDR2 FQNEAQ (reference sequence). CDR3 amino acids: CASSSGLVGPYEQYF. CDR3 sequence (DNA): TGTGCCAGCAGCTCGGGACTGGTCGGGCCCTACGAGCAGTACTTC.

The chain couples TRBV2 to TRBJ1-2, with D hard to call. The V end lost 2 bases, the J end lost 3 bases, and 7 bases lay between the germline ends. Germline V CDR1 and CDR2: SNHLY, FYNNEI. This CDR3 is 13 amino acids long. The CDR3 here is CASSETPYYGYTF. DNA for the CDR3: TGTGCCAGCAGTGAAACGCCGTACTATGGCTACACCTTC.

CDR3 loop: CASSETRTPPYNEQFF. In nucleotides, the CDR3 is TGCGCCAGCAGTGAAACCCGGACACCGCCCTACAATGAGCAGTTCTTC. This chain links TRBV10-1 with TRBJ2-1; D is perhaps TRBD1 (5 bases). The CDR3 spans 16 residues. Trimming took off 3 bases at V and 2 bases at J, with 14 bases between the two ends. Germline loops: CDR1 WNHNN, CDR2 SYGVQD (reference sequence).

This chain links TRBV9 with TRBJ2-5; D not certain. Trimming removed 4 bases from V and 4 bases from J, with 20 bases in between. CDR1 SGDLS and CDR2 YYNGEE come from the germline V gene. The CDR3 is 16 amino acids. The CDR3 sequence: CASSPPMLDGGETQYF. The CDR3 nucleotides read TGTGCCAGCAGCCCCCCAATGTTGGATGGCGGAGAGACCCAGTACTTC.

This chain links TRBV5-4 with TRBJ2-5, with unresolved D. V was trimmed by 0 bases and J by 5 bases, leaving 14 bases between them. This CDR3 comprises 15 residues. Germline V gives CDR1 SGHNT, CDR2 YYREEE (reference sequence). Here the CDR3 reads CASSLEPLSGETQYF. The CDR3 bases are TGTGCCAGCAGCTTGGAGCCCTTGAGTGGGGAGACCCAGTACTTC.

The rearrangement links TRBV4-1 to TRBJ1-1; D may be TRBD1 (5 bases). Per germline, CDR1 MGHRA and CDR2 YSYEKL. The CDR3 has 19 residues. Deletions cut 0 bases from V and 0 bases from J, with 20 bases between. The CDR3 region is CASSQDPAGMIEMNTEAFF. As DNA, the CDR3 is TGCGCCAGCAGCCAAGATCCGGCAGGGATGATCGAGATGAACACTGAAGCTTTCTTT.

The chain couples TRBV5-6 to TRBJ2-7, with 7 bases that match TRBD1. The CDR3 loop spans 16 amino acids. Germline CDR1 reads SGHDT; CDR2 reads YYEEEE. J lost 2 bases, V lost 0 bases, and 8 bases had no gene match. DNA of the CDR3: TGTGCCAGCAGCTTGGCCCGGGACAGACCCACCTACGAGCAGTACTTC. It is translated as CASSLARDRPTYEQYF.

This clone was counted a single time. The chain links TRBV5-4 to TRBJ2-7, with 11 bases fitting TRBD2. Germline CDR1 is SGHNT and CDR2 is YYREEE (reference sequence). The junction had 6 bases not matched to a gene; V was cut back by 1 base and J by 3 bases. The CDR3 is 16 residues long. The CDR3 region has the DNA TGTGCCAGCAGCTTGTTCGGGACTAGCGGACGCTACGAGCAGTACTTC. Its protein product is CASSLFGTSGRYEQYF.

V usage is TRBV28 and J usage is TRBJ1-5, with 7 positions matching TRBD1. V was clipped by 5 bases and J by 0 bases; unmatched bases: 4. This CDR3 is 15 amino acids long. Germline CDR1 is MDHEN and CDR2 is SYDVKM. CDR3 loop: CASSITGVSNQPQHF. CDR3 nucleotides: TGTGCCAGCAGTATTACAGGGGTTAGCAATCAGCCCCAGCATTTT.

V and J are TRBV7-6 and TRBJ1-5, with D maybe TRBD1 (6 bases). The CDR3 runs 16 residues. V lost 5 bases and J 2 bases, leaving 16 bases between the germline ends. Germline CDR1 reads SGHVS; CDR2 reads FNYEAQ. CDR3 coding DNA: TGTGCCAGCAGCGTCGGACAGATAAGGCGCAATCAGCCCCAGCATTTT. Its protein product is CASSVGQIRRNQPQHF.

Turning to this clone: Other DNA sequences from this sample encode an identical CDR3 as well. The V and J genes are TRBV29-1 and TRBJ2-7; 12 nucleotides match TRBD2. Germline V gives CDR1 SQVTM, CDR2 ANQGSEA. With V trimmed by 6 bases and J by 3 bases, 3 bases remained unmatched. The CDR3 loop spans 13 amino acids. For the CDR3, the DNA is TGCAGCGTCCGGACTAGCGGGAACTACGAGCAGTACTTC. As protein: CSVRTSGNYEQYF.

The CDR3 DNA follows: TGTGCCAGCAAGGTAGAACGGGGTAGCACTGAAGCTTTCTTT. Encoded protein: CASKVERGSTEAFF. The chain carries TRBV27 and TRBJ1-1; D is unclear. Germline CDR1 and CDR2: MNHEY and SMNVEV (reference sequence). This CDR3 is 14 amino acids long. Trimming removed 7 bases at V and 4 bases at J, with 16 bases between.

This clone was detected only once. The gene calls are TRBV19 and TRBJ2-2; 11 nucleotides align to TRBD1. Germline lookup yields CDR1 LNHDA and CDR2 SQIVND (reference sequence). The CDR3 has 15 residues. The J segment lost 7 bases and the V segment lost 3 bases, leaving 4 bases of the junction unmatched. The CDR3 region is CASSMRDRGSGELFF. CDR3 nucleotides: TGTGCCAGTAGTATGAGGGACAGGGGGAGCGGGGAGCTGTTTTTT.

The chain combines TRBV7-9 with TRBJ2-3, with D unclear. Deletions cut 5 bases from V and 10 bases from J, with 13 bases between. CDR1 SEHNR and CDR2 FQNEAQ come from the germline V gene (reference sequence). The CDR3 length is 12 residues. The CDR3 spells CASSPLVRSQYF. CDR3 DNA sequence: TGTGCCAGCAGCCCCTTGGTAAGGTCGCAGTATTTT.

J is TRBJ2-7 and V is TRBV4-1; TRBD2 matches at 11 bases. Germline trimming cut 1 base from V and 2 bases from J; bases unmatched to any gene: 10. The CDR3 length is 18 residues. Germline-derived CDR1 and CDR2 are MGHRA and YSYEKL. The CDR3 coding sequence is TGCGCCAGCAGCCAAGGGCTCATAGCGGGAGGGGCCACCTACGAGCAGTACTTC. Its translation is CASSQGLIAGGATYEQYF.

The V and J genes are TRBV7-7 and TRBJ2-7; 10 bases agree with TRBD1. J lost 7 bases, V lost 1 base, and 4 bases had no gene match. The germline gives CDR1 SSHAT, CDR2 FNYEAQ (reference sequence). This CDR3 has 14 amino acids. The CDR3 nucleotides read TGTGCCAGCAGCTTAGGACAGGGGGCGGGAGAGCAGTACTTC. As protein: CASSLGQGAGEQYF.

The chain uses TRBV21-1 and TRBJ1-5; TRBD1 is taken as the D call from the table, unchecked against the DNA. TRBV21-1 is noted as a pseudogene. There are 14 residues in the CDR3. The CDR3 loop is CASVNGTGNQPQHF. CDR3 DNA: TGTGCCAGCGTAAACGGGACAGGCAATCAGCCCCAGCATTTT.

The chain joins TRBV6-6 to TRBJ2-2; the D gene is possibly TRBD2 (7 bases). V gave up 11 bases and J gave up 6 bases, with 19 bases separating them. The CDR3 runs 14 residues. Per the germline V gene, CDR1 is MNHNY and CDR2 is SVGAGI (reference sequence). Here the CDR3 reads CAGCLGGGAGELFF. Written as DNA, the CDR3 is TGTGCCGGCTGCTTAGGGGGGGGCGCCGGGGAGCTGTTTTTT.

The V gene is TRBV29-1, the J gene TRBJ2-3; D not resolved. Germline V gives CDR1 SQVTM, CDR2 ANQGSEA. The CDR3 has 14 amino acids. For the CDR3, the DNA is TGCAGACTCCCGTTGACACCAAGCACAGATACGCAGTATTTT. Encoded protein: CRLPLTPSTDTQYF.

This chain joins TRBV25-1 and TRBJ1-2; possibly TRBD1 for D (5 bases). The CDR3 consists of 16 residues. Germline-derived CDR1 and CDR2 are MGHDK and SYGVNS. V lost 2 bases to trimming and J lost 0 bases, with 13 bases between them. The CDR3 is CASSEGRELPNYGYTF. CDR3 DNA: TGTGCCAGCAGTGAAGGCAGGGAGTTGCCTAACTATGGCTACACCTTC.